This T cell receptor beta chain stems from a study of blood T cell repertoires in COVID-19. Study details: The analysed material was cDNA or gDNA that came from T cells, B-cell-depleted T cells, or PBMCs.

Per the germline V gene, CDR1 is LGHNA and CDR2 is YSLEER. J was trimmed by 15 bases and V by 3 bases; bases with no gene match: 9. This CDR3 spans 13 amino acids. Original processing notes: From reference gene primer amplification, estimates of nucleated cell counts were derived. Libraries were prepared by immunoSEQ multiplex PCR; TCRdb keeps only in-frame clonotypes and omits some of them. The V and J calls and clone size were taken over from that table, and D and trimming were inferred from the DNA. The sample yields 100,000 or so clones, roughly 77% seen once. Specimen: peripheral blood. The chain is built from TRBV4-3 and TRBJ2-1; the match to TRBD1 covers 9 bases. The sequence came from a human donor in a cohort sampled during active COVID-19. The CDR3 reads CASSHRDRGAPFF. The CDR3 nucleotides are TGCGCCAGCAGCCACCGCGACAGGGGGGCGCCGTTCTTC.